Following are 3 T cell receptor beta chains from one sample sequenced in a study of cytomegalovirus exposure and HLA in healthy donors. The PCR contained 60 Vbeta and 13 Jbeta primers. Assay: immunoSEQ multiplex PCR; the TCRdb copy retains only in-frame clones and omits some. The data include 75,000 to 85,000 clones; the top ten clones carry 3% to 4%. The sample taken for sequencing was PBMCs. The receptors derive from a man in his late teens or twenties in good health and CMV-seropositive.

The V call is TRBV6-5, the J call TRBJ1-2, with 8 bases matching TRBD1. V lost 9 bases and J lost 3; bases outside the gene matches: 6. The CDR3 covers 13 residues. Germline CDR1 is MNHEY and CDR2 is SVGAGI. The CDR3 loop reads CASSRGQDYGYTF. The CDR3, as DNA: TGTGCCAGTTCCAGGGGGCAGGACTATGGCTACACCTTC.

The V and J genes are TRBV11-2 and TRBJ2-1; 9 bases map to TRBD2. The germline V gene has CDR1 SGHAT and CDR2 FQNNGV. The V gene end was trimmed by 0 bases and the J gene end by 8 bases; junction bases not matched to a gene: 5. The CDR3 has 15 amino acids. The CDR3, as DNA: TGTGCCAGCAGCTTAGAGCGGGGGGGCCGGGATGAGCAGTTCTTC. It encodes CASSLERGGRDEQFF.

V is TRBV5-4 and J is TRBJ2-3, with D perhaps TRBD2 (6 bases). The CDR3 extends over 18 amino acids. Germline V gives CDR1 SGHNT, CDR2 YYREEE (reference sequence). V lost 3 bases and J lost 2, with 22 bases in between. This CDR3 reads CASSWFPPGVVDTDTQYF. As DNA, the CDR3 is TGTGCCAGCAGCTGGTTTCCCCCGGGGGTAGTCGACACAGATACGCAGTATTTT.